These T cell receptor beta chains were read from a single sample in a study of control samples from healthy donors and cancer patients. The table came from immunoSEQ multiplex PCR; TCRdb's copy has only in-frame clones and leaves some out. The sample includes approximately 49,000 clones, about 92% of them seen just once. The sample comprised PBMCs. Receptors were obtained from a man in his forties with colorectal cancer. CDR3s include the opening cysteine and the closing phenylalanine or tryptophan. A D gene is named only where the DNA matches it firmly. Not every row has a clone size; where given, it reads once, few, many or a size class.

NA	TRBV5-6	once	TRBJ2-3	CASSLGFGTDTQYF	TGTGCCAGCAGCTTGGGGTTCGGCACAGATACGCAGTATTTT
TRBD2	TRBV5-4	NA	TRBJ2-5	CASRSLADQETQYF	TGTGCCAGCAGATCGCTAGCGGACCAAGAGACCCAGTACTTC
NA	TRBV2	NA	TRBJ2-7	CASSEGRTGEQYF	TGTGCCAGCAGTGAAGGCAGGACGGGCGAGCAGTACTTC
NA	TRBV10-3	NA	TRBJ1-5	CAISEGFGGPNQPQHF	TGTGCCATCAGTGAGGGTTTTGGGGGGCCCAATCAGCCCCAGCATTTT
NA	TRBV5-5	NA	TRBJ1-2	CASSRDRTNYGYTF	TGTGCCAGCAGTCGAGACAGGACTAACTATGGCTACACCTTC
NA	TRBV28	NA	TRBJ2-1	CASSLVFNEQFF	TGTGCCAGCAGTCTCGTGTTCAATGAGCAGTTCTTC
TRBD2	TRBV27	NA	TRBJ2-7	CASSLGTSVAEQYF	TGTGCCAGCAGTTTAGGGACTAGCGTAGCCGAGCAGTACTTC
TRBD1	TRBV18	once	TRBJ1-5	CASSLDRAQPQHF	TGTGCCAGCTCTCTGGACAGGGCCCAGCCCCAGCATTTT
NA	TRBV5-1	NA	TRBJ2-7	CASSGGGTYEQYF	TGCGCCAGCAGTGGCGGCGGGACCTACGAGCAGTACTTC
TRBD1	TRBV30	once	TRBJ1-1	CAWTRTGKGMNTEAFF	TGTGCCTGGACCAGGACAGGTAAGGGGATGAACACTGAAGCTTTCTTT
NA	TRBV13	NA	TRBJ2-1	CASSPRRDWGSFVQFF	TGTGCCAGCAGTCCACGCCGGGACTGGGGTAGTTTCGTGCAGTTCTTC
TRBD2	TRBV14	NA	TRBJ2-1	CASSQMASGSYNEQFF	TGTGCCAGCAGCCAGATGGCTAGCGGATCTTACAATGAGCAGTTCTTC
TRBD2	TRBV7-2	NA	TRBJ2-1	CASGSYQLAGFNEQFF	TGTGCCAGCGGATCATATCAGCTAGCGGGATTCAATGAGCAGTTCTTC
NA	TRBV5-1	NA	TRBJ1-5	CASSERPTEQPQHF	TGCGCCAGCAGCGAACGACCGACGGAACAGCCCCAGCATTTT
NA	TRBV28	NA	TRBJ1-1	CASSFPGTLNTEAFF	TGTGCCAGCAGTTTCCCCGGGACACTGAACACTGAAGCTTTCTTT
TRBD1	TRBV5-3	NA	TRBJ2-7	CARSPGQISYEQYF	TGTGCCAGAAGCCCGGGACAGATCTCCTACGAGCAGTACTTC
NA	TRBV12-3/TRBV12-4	once	TRBJ1-1	CASSLRRTEAFF	TGTGCCAGCAGTTTAAGGAGGACTGAAGCTTTCTTT
NA	TRBV10-1	NA	TRBJ2-1	CASSDERGGFNEQFF	TGCGCCAGCAGTGATGAAAGGGGCGGATTCAATGAGCAGTTCTTC
TRBD1	TRBV25-1	once	TRBJ1-4	CASSDPGQGAGKLFF	TGTGCCAGCAGTGACCCGGGACAGGGGGCAGGAAAACTGTTTTTT
TRBD2	TRBV5-1	NA	TRBJ2-1	CASSGTSGSLTGSYNEQFF	TGCGCCAGCAGCGGGACTAGCGGGAGCCTCACCGGCTCCTACAATGAGCAGTTCTTC
NA	TRBV4-2	NA	TRBJ1-2	CASSQERNNYGYTF	TGTGCCAGCAGCCAAGAACGGAATAACTATGGCTACACCTTC
NA	TRBV7-9	NA	TRBJ1-4	CASSPGFYEKLFF	TGTGCCAGCAGCCCGGGGTTTTATGAAAAACTGTTTTTT
TRBD2	TRBV4-1	NA	TRBJ2-2	CASSQGRRLAGNTGELFF	TGCGCCAGCAGCCAAGGTCGTAGGCTAGCGGGGAACACCGGGGAGCTGTTTTTT
NA	TRBV11-3	NA	TRBJ1-3	CASSFGEASGNTIYF	TGTGCCAGCAGCTTTGGCGAGGCCTCTGGAAACACCATATATTTT
TRBD1	TRBV6-2/TRBV6-3	NA	TRBJ1-2	CASSPTPGTGTYGYTF	TGTGCCAGCAGTCCCACACCCGGGACAGGAACCTATGGCTACACCTTC
TRBD1	TRBV5-4	NA	TRBJ1-5	CASSRDRSNQPQHF	TGTGCCAGCAGCCGGGACAGGTCCAATCAGCCCCAGCATTTT
NA	TRBV2	NA	TRBJ1-4	CASSPRPLEKLFF	TGTGCCAGCAGTCCCCGTCCCCTTGAAAAACTGTTTTTT
NA	TRBV5-6	few	TRBJ2-7	CASSPGAHMYEQYF	TGTGCCAGCAGCCCCGGGGCCCACATGTACGAGCAGTACTTC
NA	TRBV11-2	NA	TRBJ2-7	CASSLRGRPRVDEQYF	TGTGCCAGCAGCCTTAGGGGACGGCCTCGGGTCGATGAGCAGTACTTC